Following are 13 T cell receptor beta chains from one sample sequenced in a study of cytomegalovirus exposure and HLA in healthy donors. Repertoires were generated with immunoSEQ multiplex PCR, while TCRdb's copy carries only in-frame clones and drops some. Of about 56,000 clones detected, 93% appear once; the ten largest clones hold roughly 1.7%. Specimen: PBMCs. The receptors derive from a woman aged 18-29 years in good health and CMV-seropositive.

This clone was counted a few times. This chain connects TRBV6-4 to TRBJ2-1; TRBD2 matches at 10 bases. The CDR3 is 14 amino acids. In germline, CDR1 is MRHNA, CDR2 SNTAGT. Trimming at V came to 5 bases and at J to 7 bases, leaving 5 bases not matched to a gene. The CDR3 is CASSSGGALNEQFF. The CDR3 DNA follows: TGTGCCAGCAGTAGCGGGGGGGCCTTGAATGAGCAGTTCTTC.

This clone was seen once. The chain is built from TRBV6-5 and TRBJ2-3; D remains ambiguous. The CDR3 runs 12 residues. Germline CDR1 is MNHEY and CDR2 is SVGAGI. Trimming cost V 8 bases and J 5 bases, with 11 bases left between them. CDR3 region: CASPSLGDTQYF. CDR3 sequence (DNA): TGTGCCAGCCCGTCCCTCGGAGATACGCAGTATTTT.

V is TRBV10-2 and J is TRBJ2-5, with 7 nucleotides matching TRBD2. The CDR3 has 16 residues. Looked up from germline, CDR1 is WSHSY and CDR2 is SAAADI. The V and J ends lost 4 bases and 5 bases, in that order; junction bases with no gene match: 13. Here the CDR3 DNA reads TGCGCCAGCAGTGTGGGGGGGGGTCGAACGGCGGAGACCCAGTACTTC. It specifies CASSVGGGRTAETQYF.

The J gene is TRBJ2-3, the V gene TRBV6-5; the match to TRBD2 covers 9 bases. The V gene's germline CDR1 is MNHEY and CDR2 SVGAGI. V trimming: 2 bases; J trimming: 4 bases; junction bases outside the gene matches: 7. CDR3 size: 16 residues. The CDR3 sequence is CASSYVGRGGADTQYF. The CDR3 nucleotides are TGTGCCAGCAGTTACGTTGGGCGGGGGGGCGCAGATACGCAGTATTTT.

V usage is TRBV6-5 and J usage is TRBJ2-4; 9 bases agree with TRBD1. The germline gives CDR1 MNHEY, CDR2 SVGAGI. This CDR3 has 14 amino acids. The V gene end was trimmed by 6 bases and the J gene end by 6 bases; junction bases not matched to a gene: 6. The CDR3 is CASSPTGGGNIQYF. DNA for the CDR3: TGTGCCAGCAGCCCAACAGGGGGCGGAAACATTCAGTACTTC.

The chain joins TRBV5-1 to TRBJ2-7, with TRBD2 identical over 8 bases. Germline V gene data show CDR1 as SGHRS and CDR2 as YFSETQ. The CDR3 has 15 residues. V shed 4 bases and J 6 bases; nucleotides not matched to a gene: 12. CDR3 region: CASSPGTSISTEQYF. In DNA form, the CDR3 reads TGCGCCAGCAGCCCCGGGACTAGTATATCCACCGAGCAGTACTTC.

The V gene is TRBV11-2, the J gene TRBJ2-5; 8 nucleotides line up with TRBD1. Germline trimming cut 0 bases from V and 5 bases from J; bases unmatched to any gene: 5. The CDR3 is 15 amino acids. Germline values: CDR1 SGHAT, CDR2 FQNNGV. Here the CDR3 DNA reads TGTGCCAGCAGCTTAGACAGGGGGCGGCAGGAGACCCAGTACTTC. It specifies CASSLDRGRQETQYF. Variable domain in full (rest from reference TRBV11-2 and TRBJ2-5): EAGVAQSPRYKIIEKRQSVAFWCNPISGHATLYWYQQILGQGPKLLIQFQNNGVVDDSQLPKDRFSAERLKGVDSTLKIQPAKLEDSAVYLCASSLDRGRQETQYFGPGTRLLVL.

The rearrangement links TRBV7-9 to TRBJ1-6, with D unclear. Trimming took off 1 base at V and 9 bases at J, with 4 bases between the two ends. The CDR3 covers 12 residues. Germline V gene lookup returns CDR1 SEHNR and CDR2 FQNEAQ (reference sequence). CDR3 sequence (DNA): TGTGCCAGCAGCTTAGGGGCTTCACCCCTCCACTTT. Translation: CASSLGASPLHF.

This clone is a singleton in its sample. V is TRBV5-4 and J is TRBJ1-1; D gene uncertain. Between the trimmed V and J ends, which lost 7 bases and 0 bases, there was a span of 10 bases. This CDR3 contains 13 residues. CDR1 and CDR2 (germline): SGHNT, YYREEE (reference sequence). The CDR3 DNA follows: TGTGCCAGCGCTAGGAAGGTGAACACTGAAGCTTTCTTT. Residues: CASARKVNTEAFF.

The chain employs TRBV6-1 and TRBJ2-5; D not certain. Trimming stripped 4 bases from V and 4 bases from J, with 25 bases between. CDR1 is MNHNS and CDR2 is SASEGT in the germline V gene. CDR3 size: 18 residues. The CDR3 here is CASSAQPNMNRGGETQYF. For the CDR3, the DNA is TGTGCCAGCAGTGCCCAACCAAACATGAACCGAGGCGGAGAGACCCAGTACTTC.

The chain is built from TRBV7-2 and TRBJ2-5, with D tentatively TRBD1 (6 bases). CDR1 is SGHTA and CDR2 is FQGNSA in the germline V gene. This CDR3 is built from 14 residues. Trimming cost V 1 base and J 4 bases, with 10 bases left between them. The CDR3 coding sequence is TGTGCCAGCAGCTTAGGGACAGTTTTAGAGACCCAGTACTTC. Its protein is CASSLGTVLETQYF.

CDR3 bases: TGCGCCAGCCGGGGACAGGGGTACAACACCGGGGAGCTGTTTTTT. Its translation: CASRGQGYNTGELFF. The rearrangement links TRBV5-1 to TRBJ2-2, with 10 bases fitting TRBD1. From germline, CDR1 is SGHRS and CDR2 YFSETQ. The junction had 5 bases not matched to a gene; V was cut back by 7 bases and J by 2 bases. The CDR3 contains 15 residues.

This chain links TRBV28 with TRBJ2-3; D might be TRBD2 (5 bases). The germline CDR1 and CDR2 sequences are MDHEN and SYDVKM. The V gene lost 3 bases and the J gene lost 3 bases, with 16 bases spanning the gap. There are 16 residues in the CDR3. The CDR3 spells CASSFRGNRWTDTQYF. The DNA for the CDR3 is TGTGCCAGCAGTTTTCGGGGAAACCGGTGGACAGATACGCAGTATTTT.